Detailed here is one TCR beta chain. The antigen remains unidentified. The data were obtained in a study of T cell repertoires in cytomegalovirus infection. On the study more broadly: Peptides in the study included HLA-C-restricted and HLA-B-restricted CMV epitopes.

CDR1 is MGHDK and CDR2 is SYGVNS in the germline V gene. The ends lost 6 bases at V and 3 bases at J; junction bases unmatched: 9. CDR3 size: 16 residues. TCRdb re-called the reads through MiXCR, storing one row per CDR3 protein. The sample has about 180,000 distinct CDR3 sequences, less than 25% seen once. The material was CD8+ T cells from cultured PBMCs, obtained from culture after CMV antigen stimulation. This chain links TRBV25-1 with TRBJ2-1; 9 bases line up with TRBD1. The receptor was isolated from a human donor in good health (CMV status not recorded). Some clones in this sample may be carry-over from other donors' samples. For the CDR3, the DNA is TGTGCCAGCAGGGTCGGGGGGACAGGGCTCTACAATGAGCAGTTCTTC. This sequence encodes CASRVGGTGLYNEQFF.